The rows below give T cell receptor beta chains drawn from one sample of a study of immune evolution from preneoplasia to lung adenocarcinoma. Clones were sequenced by immunoSEQ multiplex PCR, and TCRdb holds only the in-frame ones, with some missing. Among some 11,000 clones listed, roughly four fifths were seen once. Sequencing was carried out using FFPE minimally invasive lung adenocarcinoma tissue. These receptors all stem from a person aged 65-85 years with lung adenocarcinoma. The CDR3 runs from the conserved cysteine through the conserved F or W. D genes are given only for firm matches. Size is omitted from some rows. Given values are once, few, many or a class for expanded clones.

J gene	clone size	V gene	D gene	CDR3 protein	CDR3 DNA
TRBJ1-5	.	TRBV2	.	CASSENWGAQHF	TGTGCCAGCAGTGAAAATTGGGGTGCCCAGCATTTT
TRBJ1-4	.	TRBV18	.	CASSPPANEKLFF	TGTGCCAGCTCACCACCGGCTAATGAAAAACTGTTTTTT
TRBJ2-7	.	TRBV4-1	.	CASSQDPPPAGVGEQYF	TGCGCCAGCAGCCAAGATCCACCCCCGGCAGGAGTAGGGGAGCAGTACTTC
TRBJ2-2	.	TRBV2	.	CASSDRGDSPGELFF	TGTGCCAGCAGTGATAGAGGCGACAGCCCCGGGGAGCTGTTTTTT
TRBJ1-4	.	TRBV28	TRBD1	CASSFTGTGGNEKLFF	TGTGCCAGCAGTTTCACCGGGACAGGGGGTAATGAAAAACTGTTTTTT
TRBJ1-1	.	TRBV29-1	.	CSVAGRMDNTEAFF	TGCAGCGTTGCAGGGCGGATGGATAACACTGAAGCTTTCTTT
TRBJ1-1	.	TRBV2	.	CASRTEMNTEAFF	TGTGCCAGCCGGACAGAGATGAACACTGAAGCTTTCTTT
TRBJ2-3	few	TRBV27	TRBD1	CASSRDRGLTDTQYF	TGTGCCAGCAGTAGGGACAGGGGGCTGACAGATACGCAGTATTTT
TRBJ1-5	.	TRBV5-6	.	CASSLVGQPQHF	TGTGCCAGCAGCTTGGTTGGTCAGCCCCAGCATTTT
TRBJ1-2	once	TRBV6-6	.	CASSSRGGANIYGYTF	TGTGCCAGCAGTTCACGGGGGGGGGCGAACATTTATGGCTACACCTTC
TRBJ1-2	once	TRBV28	TRBD1	CAGGDRGPGYTF	TGTGCCGGGGGGGACAGGGGCCCTGGCTACACCTTC
TRBJ2-3	once	TRBV6-1	.	CASSDGDTQYF	TGTGCCAGCAGTGACGGAGATACGCAGTATTTT
TRBJ2-7	.	TRBV20-1	.	CSASRPYEQYF	TGCAGTGCTTCGAGGCCCTACGAGCAGTACTTC
TRBJ1-2	.	TRBV27	.	CASSPTGALYGYTF	TGTGCCAGCAGTCCCACTGGGGCCCTCTATGGCTACACCTTC
TRBJ2-7	.	TRBV18	TRBD1	CASSTGQGRSEQYF	TGTGCCAGCTCCACAGGACAGGGGCGTAGCGAGCAGTACTTC
TRBJ2-1	.	TRBV20-1	.	CSAREGNEQFF	TGCAGTGCTAGAGAGGGCAATGAGCAGTTCTTC
TRBJ1-1	.	TRBV5-5	TRBD1	CASSLDLRTGNTEAFF	TGTGCCAGCAGCTTGGACCTGCGGACAGGGAACACTGAAGCTTTCTTT
TRBJ2-3	.	TRBV5-1	TRBD2	CASSLQSLAVADTQYF	TGCGCCAGCTCCCTTCAAAGTCTAGCGGTAGCAGATACGCAGTATTTT
TRBJ2-7	once	TRBV27	TRBD2	CATSRSGGAFYEQYF	TGTGCCACCTCCAGGAGCGGGGGGGCGTTCTACGAGCAGTACTTC
TRBJ1-6	.	TRBV6-5	TRBD1	CASTGTGDNSPLHF	TGTGCCAGCACAGGGACAGGGGATAATTCACCCCTCCACTTT